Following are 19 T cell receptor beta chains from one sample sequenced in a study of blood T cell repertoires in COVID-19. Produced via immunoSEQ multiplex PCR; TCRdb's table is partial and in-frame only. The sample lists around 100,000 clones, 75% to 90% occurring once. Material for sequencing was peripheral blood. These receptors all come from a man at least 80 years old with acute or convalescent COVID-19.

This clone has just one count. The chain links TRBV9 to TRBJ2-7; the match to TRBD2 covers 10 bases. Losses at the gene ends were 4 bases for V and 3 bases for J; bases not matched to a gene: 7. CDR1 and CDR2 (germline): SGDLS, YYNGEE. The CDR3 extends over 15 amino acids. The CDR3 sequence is CASSPRTSGNYEQYF. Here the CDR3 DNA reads TGTGCCAGCAGCCCCCGGACTAGCGGAAACTACGAGCAGTACTTC.

In nucleotides, the CDR3 is TGTGCCAGCAGTCAGGGGGCAACTAATGAAAAACTGTTTTTT. It codes for CASSQGATNEKLFF. This chain joins TRBV28 and TRBJ1-4; TRBD1 matches 7 bases. The germline V gene has CDR1 MDHEN and CDR2 SYDVKM. Trimming took 5 bases from V and 0 from J; bases not matched to a gene: 0. The CDR3 extends over 14 amino acids.

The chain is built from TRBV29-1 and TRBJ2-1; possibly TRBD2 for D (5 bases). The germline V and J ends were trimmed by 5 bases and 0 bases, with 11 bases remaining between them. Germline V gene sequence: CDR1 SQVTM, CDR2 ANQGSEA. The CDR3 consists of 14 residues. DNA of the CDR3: TGCAGCGTTCGTCCCCGGGACTCCTACAATGAGCAGTTCTTC. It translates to CSVRPRDSYNEQFF.

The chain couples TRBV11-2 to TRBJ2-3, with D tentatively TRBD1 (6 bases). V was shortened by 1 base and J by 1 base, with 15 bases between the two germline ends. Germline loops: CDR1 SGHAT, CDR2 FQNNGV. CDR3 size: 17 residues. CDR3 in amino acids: CASSLASRGVGTDTQYF. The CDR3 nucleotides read TGTGCCAGCAGCTTAGCCAGCAGGGGAGTCGGCACAGATACGCAGTATTTT.

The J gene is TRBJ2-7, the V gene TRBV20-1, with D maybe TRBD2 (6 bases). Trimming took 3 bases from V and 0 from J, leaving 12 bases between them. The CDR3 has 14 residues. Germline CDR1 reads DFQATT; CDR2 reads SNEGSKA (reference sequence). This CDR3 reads CSASFGGTSYEQYF. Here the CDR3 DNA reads TGCAGTGCTAGTTTCGGGGGTACCTCCTACGAGCAGTACTTC.

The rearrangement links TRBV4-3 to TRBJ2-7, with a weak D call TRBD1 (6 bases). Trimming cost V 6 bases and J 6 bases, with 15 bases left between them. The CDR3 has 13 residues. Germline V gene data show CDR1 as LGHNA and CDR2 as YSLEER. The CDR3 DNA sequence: TGCGCCAGCAGTTCAGTAACAGGGACCGAGCAGTACTTC. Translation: CASSSVTGTEQYF.

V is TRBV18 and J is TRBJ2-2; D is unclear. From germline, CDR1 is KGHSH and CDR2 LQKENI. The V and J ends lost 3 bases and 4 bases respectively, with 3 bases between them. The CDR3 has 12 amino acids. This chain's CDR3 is CASSPSTGELFF. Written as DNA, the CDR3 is TGTGCCAGCTCACCGAGCACCGGGGAGCTGTTTTTT.

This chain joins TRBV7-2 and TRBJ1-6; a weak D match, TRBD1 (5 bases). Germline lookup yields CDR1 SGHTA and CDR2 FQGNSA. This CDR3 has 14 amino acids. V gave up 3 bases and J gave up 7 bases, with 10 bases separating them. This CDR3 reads CASSFGRTNSPLHF. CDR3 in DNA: TGTGCCAGCAGCTTCGGGAGGACAAATTCACCCCTCCACTTT.

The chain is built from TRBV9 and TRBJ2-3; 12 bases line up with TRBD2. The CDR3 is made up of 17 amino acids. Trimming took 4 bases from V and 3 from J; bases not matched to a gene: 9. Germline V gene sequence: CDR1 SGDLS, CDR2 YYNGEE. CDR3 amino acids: CASSRIGGTSGTDTQYF. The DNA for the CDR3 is TGTGCCAGCAGCCGCATCGGGGGGACTAGCGGGACAGATACGCAGTATTTT.

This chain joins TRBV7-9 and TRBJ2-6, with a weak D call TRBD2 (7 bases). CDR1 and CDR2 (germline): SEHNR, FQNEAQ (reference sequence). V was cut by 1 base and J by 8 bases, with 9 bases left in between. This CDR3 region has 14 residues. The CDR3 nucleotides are TGTGCCAGCAGCTTAGAGCGGGACACCAACGTCCTGACTTTC. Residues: CASSLERDTNVLTF.

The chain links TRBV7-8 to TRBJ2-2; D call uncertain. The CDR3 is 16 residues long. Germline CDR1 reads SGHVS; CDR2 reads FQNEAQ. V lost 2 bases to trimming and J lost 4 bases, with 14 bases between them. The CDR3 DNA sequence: TGTGCCAGCAGCTTAAGGCGGCCCGCGGTCACCGGGGAGCTGTTTTTT. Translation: CASSLRRPAVTGELFF.

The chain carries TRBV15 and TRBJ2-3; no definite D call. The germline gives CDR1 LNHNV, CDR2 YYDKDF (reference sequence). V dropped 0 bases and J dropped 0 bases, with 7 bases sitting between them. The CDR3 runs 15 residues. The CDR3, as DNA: TGTGCCACCAGCAGAGAATGGGCTAGCACAGATACGCAGTATTTT. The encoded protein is CATSREWASTDTQYF.

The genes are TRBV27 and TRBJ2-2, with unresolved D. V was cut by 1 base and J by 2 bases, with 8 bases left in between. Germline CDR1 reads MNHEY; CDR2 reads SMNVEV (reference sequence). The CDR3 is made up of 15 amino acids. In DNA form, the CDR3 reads TGTGCCAGCAGTTTATTGGGCAGAAACACCGGGGAGCTGTTTTTT. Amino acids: CASSLLGRNTGELFF.

CDR3 region: CASSLAGGWSLFF. The CDR3 DNA reads as TGTGCCAGCAGCTTAGCGGGAGGGTGGAGCCTGTTCTTC. V and J are TRBV7-9 and TRBJ2-1; 7 bases are shared with TRBD2. The junction had 8 bases not matched to a gene; V was cut back by 0 bases and J by 15 bases. Germline values: CDR1 SEHNR, CDR2 FQNEAQ (reference sequence). This CDR3 has 13 residues.

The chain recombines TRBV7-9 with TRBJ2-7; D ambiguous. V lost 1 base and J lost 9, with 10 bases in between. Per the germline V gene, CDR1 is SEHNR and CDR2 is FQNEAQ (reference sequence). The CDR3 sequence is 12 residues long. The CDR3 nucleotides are TGTGCCAGCAGCTTAGAATCCCTACTGCAGTACTTC. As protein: CASSLESLLQYF.

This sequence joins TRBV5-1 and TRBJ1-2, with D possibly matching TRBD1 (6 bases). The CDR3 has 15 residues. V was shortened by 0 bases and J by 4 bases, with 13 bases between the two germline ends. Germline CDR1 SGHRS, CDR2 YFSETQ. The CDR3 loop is CASSLEGRGTYGYTF. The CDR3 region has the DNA TGCGCCAGCAGCTTGGAGGGCAGGGGTACCTATGGCTACACCTTC. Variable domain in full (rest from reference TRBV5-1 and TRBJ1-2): KAGVTQTPRYLIKTRGQQVTLSCSPISGHRSVSWYQQTPGQGLQFLFEYFSETQRNKGNFPGRFSGRQFSNSRSEMNVSTLELGDSALYLCASSLEGRGTYGYTFGSGTRLTVV.

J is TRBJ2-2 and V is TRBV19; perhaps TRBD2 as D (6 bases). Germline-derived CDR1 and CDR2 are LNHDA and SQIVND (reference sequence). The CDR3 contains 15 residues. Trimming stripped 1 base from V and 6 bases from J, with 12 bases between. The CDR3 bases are TGTGCCAGTAGTATAGGGAGGGCCGGGTCCGGGGAGCTGTTTTTT. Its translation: CASSIGRAGSGELFF.

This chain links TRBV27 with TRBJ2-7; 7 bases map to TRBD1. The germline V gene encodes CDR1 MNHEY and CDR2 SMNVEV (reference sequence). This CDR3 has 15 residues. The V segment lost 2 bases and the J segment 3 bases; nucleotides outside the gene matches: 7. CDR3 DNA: TGTGCCAGCAGTTTAGGTTGGGGGACAGACTACGAGCAGTACTTC. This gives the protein CASSLGWGTDYEQYF.

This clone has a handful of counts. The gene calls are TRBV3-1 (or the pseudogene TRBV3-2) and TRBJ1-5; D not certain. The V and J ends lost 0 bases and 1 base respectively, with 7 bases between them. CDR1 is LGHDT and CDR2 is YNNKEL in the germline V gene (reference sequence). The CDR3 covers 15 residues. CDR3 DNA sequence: TGTGCCAGCAGCCAAGAAATCGGGAGCAATCAGCCCCAGCATTTT. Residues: CASSQEIGSNQPQHF.